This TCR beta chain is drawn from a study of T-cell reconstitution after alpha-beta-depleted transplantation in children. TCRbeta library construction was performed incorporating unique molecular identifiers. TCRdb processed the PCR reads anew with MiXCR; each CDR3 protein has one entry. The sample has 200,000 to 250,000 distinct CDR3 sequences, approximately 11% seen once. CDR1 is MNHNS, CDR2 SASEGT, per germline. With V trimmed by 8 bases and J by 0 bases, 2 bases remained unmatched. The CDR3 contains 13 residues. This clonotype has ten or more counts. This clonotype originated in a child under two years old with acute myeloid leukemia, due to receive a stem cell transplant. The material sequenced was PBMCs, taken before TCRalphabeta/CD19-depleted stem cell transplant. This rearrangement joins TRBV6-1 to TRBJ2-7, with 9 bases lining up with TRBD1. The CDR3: CASQQGASYEQYF. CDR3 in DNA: TGTGCCAGCCAACAGGGGGCCTCCTACGAGCAGTACTTC.